The clone carrying this T cell receptor beta chain was recorded many times. Its antigen is as yet unknown. As processed by the authors: Clinicopathological groups supplied CDR3 differences that were used to build a distant-metastasis classifier for papillary thyroid cancer. TCRdb re-clonotyped the PCR reads via MiXCR. The V and J calls shown here were made by TCRdb, not taken from the authors' results. The repertoire has about 93,000 clones, 8.6% of them found once; the top ten carry around 8.5%. V lost 4 bases and J 5 bases, leaving 11 bases between the germline ends. The length of the CDR3 is 13 residues. Germline CDR1 and CDR2: MGHRA and YSYEKL. This sample is drawn from a study of metastatic and nonmetastatic thyroid tumors. Background on the study: Across blood and tumor or nodule tissue, repertoires from malignant and benign thyroid patients were compared with one another. Findings and limits, study-wide: Significantly greater TCR beta diversity was reportedly found in malignant thyroid tumors than in benign nodules (in blood and tumor).

No patient received treatment before thyroid surgery. The V gene is TRBV4-1, the J gene TRBJ2-5, with D possibly being TRBD2 (6 bases). The sequenced sample consisted of blood. The sequence derives from a female donor with papillary thyroid cancer or a benign thyroid nodule (not recorded which). Some clones in this sample may be carry-over from other donors' samples. The chain's CDR3 is CASSLGLLETQYF. The CDR3 DNA reads TGCGCCAGCAGCCTCGGACTATTGGAGACCCAGTACTTC.